Below, 20 T cell receptor beta chains from the same sample are listed, as sequenced in a study of shared clonotypes between healthy human individuals. Some clones are missing from TCRdb's copy, which holds only in-frame ones; the method was immunoSEQ multiplex PCR. Among roughly 2,500,000 clones listed, approximately 94% were seen once. What was sequenced was naive CD4+ T cells from PBMCs. Subset in this sample: CD45RA+ positively selected. These receptors were taken from a man aged 18 to 29 in good health. Some clones in this sample may be carry-over from other donors' samples.

This clone was observed a single time. This chain links TRBV9 with TRBJ2-5, with 9 bases fitting TRBD1. The CDR3 extends over 14 amino acids. CDR1 and CDR2 from the germline V gene are SGDLS and YYNGEE. The J segment lost 5 bases and the V segment lost 4 bases, leaving 6 bases of the junction unmatched. The CDR3 region has the DNA TGTGCCAGCAGCAAAGGACAGGGGAGGGAGACCCAGTACTTC. Its translation: CASSKGQGRETQYF.

The J gene is TRBJ2-7, the V gene TRBV5-5; D may be TRBD2 (7 bases). V lost 3 bases and J lost 6, with 16 bases in between. The CDR3 is 14 amino acids. The germline gives CDR1 SGHKS, CDR2 YYEKEE (reference sequence). CDR3 nucleotide sequence: TGTGCCAGCAGCTCGGGGGGCCGAGTTCTCGAGCAGTACTTC. Translation gives CASSSGGRVLEQYF.

The chain is built from TRBV7-9 and TRBJ2-1; D may match TRBD1 or TRBD2 (5 bases each). The V end lost 5 bases, the J end lost 0 bases, and 20 bases lay between the germline ends. The CDR3 consists of 18 residues. Germline loops: CDR1 SEHNR, CDR2 FQNEAQ (reference sequence). CDR3 sequence (DNA): TGTGCCAGCAGCCCTAGGGGCGGGCCCACAAGCTCCTACAATGAGCAGTTCTTC. This encodes CASSPRGGPTSSYNEQFF.

This chain connects TRBV28 to TRBJ1-2, with a tentative D call TRBD1 (5 bases). V lost 5 bases, J lost 8 bases, and 9 bases lay in between. The CDR3 spans 11 residues. Germline V lookup: CDR1 MDHEN, CDR2 SYDVKM. The CDR3 coding sequence is TGTGCCAGCAGTATAGGGGCGGGCTACACCTTC. Amino acid sequence: CASSIGAGYTF.

The rearrangement links TRBV30 to TRBJ1-4; D is perhaps TRBD1 (5 bases). The V end was cut by 2 bases, the J end by 3 bases, with 13 bases between. Germline-derived CDR1 and CDR2 are GTSNPN and SVGIG (reference sequence). CDR3 length equals 15 residues. CDR3 sequence: CAWSNGGTPNEKLFF. The CDR3, as DNA: TGTGCCTGGAGTAACGGGGGGACGCCTAATGAAAAACTGTTTTTT.

J is TRBJ2-2 and V is TRBV19, with D possibly TRBD1 on 5 matching bases. The germline V gene has CDR1 LNHDA and CDR2 SQIVND (reference sequence). Trimming stripped 4 bases from V and 0 bases from J, with 12 bases between. The CDR3 is 16 residues long. The CDR3 DNA reads as TGTGCCAGTAGTAATATAGACAGTCCGAACACCGGGGAGCTGTTTTTT. This translates into CASSNIDSPNTGELFF. The whole variable domain, filled in from reference TRBV19 and TRBJ2-2, reads DGGITQSPKYLFRKEGQNVTLSCEQNLNHDAMYWYRQDPGQGLRLIYYSQIVNDFQKGDIAEGYSVSREKKESFPLTVTSAQKNPTAFYLCASSNIDSPNTGELFFGEGSRLTVL.

Worth noting for this clone: This CDR3 is also generated by other DNA sequences in the sample. This sequence joins TRBV6-1 and TRBJ2-1; TRBD1 matches at 7 bases. CDR3 length equals 13 residues. V lost 6 bases, J lost 8 bases, and 7 bases stayed unmatched. Germline values: CDR1 MNHNS, CDR2 SASEGT. Here the CDR3 reads CASSLDRVHEQFF. The CDR3 DNA is TGTGCCAGCAGCCTCGACAGGGTCCATGAGCAGTTCTTC.

This clone was observed a few times. This chain uses TRBV30 with TRBJ1-5; D remains unclear. Trimming took 3 bases from V and 5 from J, leaving 11 bases between them. The CDR3 has 13 residues. Looked up from germline, CDR1 is GTSNPN and CDR2 is SVGIG (reference sequence). The CDR3 region is CAWSLLRDQPQHF. The CDR3 DNA reads as TGTGCCTGGAGCCTGTTAAGAGATCAGCCCCAGCATTTT.

The J gene is TRBJ2-3, the V gene TRBV5-1, with a tentative D call TRBD1 (5 bases). V was cut by 1 base and J by 0 bases, with 9 bases left in between. The germline V gene encodes CDR1 SGHRS and CDR2 YFSETQ. The CDR3 runs to 15 residues. The CDR3 sequence: CASSLSDTSTDTQYF. The CDR3, as DNA: TGCGCCAGCAGCTTGTCGGACACGAGCACAGATACGCAGTATTTT.

The chain couples TRBV2 to TRBJ2-2, with a tentative D call TRBD1 (6 bases). Germline V gene data show CDR1 as SNHLY and CDR2 as FYNNEI. The CDR3 spans 15 residues. The ends were cut back, 0 bases at V and 2 bases at J, with 7 bases in the middle. The CDR3 nucleotides read TGTGCCAGCAGTGAAGCGGGGGCCAACACCGGGGAGCTGTTTTTT. It encodes CASSEAGANTGELFF.

The chain has TRBV11-2 and TRBJ1-2; D may be TRBD1 (5 bases). Per the germline V gene, CDR1 is SGHAT and CDR2 is FQNNGV. The V end lost 8 bases, the J end lost 4 bases, and 26 bases lay between the germline ends. The CDR3 is 17 amino acids. The CDR3 region has the DNA TGTGCCAGCCATACCGGTTTCGCGGGGCGGGATCGCTATGGCTACACCTTC. Its translation is CASHTGFAGRDRYGYTF.

The genes are TRBV6-5 and TRBJ1-2, with TRBD1 as a possible D gene (5 bases). CDR1 is MNHEY, CDR2 SVGAGI, per germline. The CDR3 contains 15 residues. Trimming removed 2 bases from V and 3 bases from J, with 13 bases in between. CDR3 sequence: CASSYTLTAHYGYTF. Written as DNA, the CDR3 is TGTGCCAGCAGTTACACGTTGACAGCTCACTATGGCTACACCTTC.

The J gene is TRBJ2-5, the V gene TRBV5-1; D uncertain. This CDR3 comprises 17 residues. Per germline, CDR1 SGHRS and CDR2 YFSETQ. The germline V and J ends were trimmed by 6 bases and 0 bases, with 21 bases remaining between them. CDR3 loop: CASTHLVTPTYQETQYF. CDR3 bases: TGCGCCAGCACCCACCTGGTAACACCAACTTACCAAGAGACCCAGTACTTC. The whole variable domain, remainder taken from reference TRBV5-1 and TRBJ2-5, is KAGVTQTPRYLIKTRGQQVTLSCSPISGHRSVSWYQQTPGQGLQFLFEYFSETQRNKGNFPGRFSGRQFSNSRSEMNVSTLELGDSALYLCASTHLVTPTYQETQYFGPGTRLLVL.

The V and J genes are TRBV5-4 and TRBJ2-3, with TRBD2 matching over 9 bases. Germline lookup yields CDR1 SGHNT and CDR2 YYREEE (reference sequence). This CDR3 spans 14 amino acids. J was trimmed by 4 bases and V by 8 bases; bases with no gene match: 8. CDR3 protein: CASKLAGDADTQYF. Written as DNA, the CDR3 is TGTGCCAGTAAATTAGCGGGAGACGCAGATACGCAGTATTTT. The entire variable domain, with the rest obtained from reference TRBV5-4 and TRBJ2-3, is as follows: ETGVTQSPTHLIKTRGQQVTLRCSSQSGHNTVSWYQQALGQGPQFIFQYYREEENGRGNFPPRFSGLQFPNYSSELNVNALELDDSALYLCASKLAGDADTQYFGPGTRLTVL.

In DNA, the CDR3 is TGTGCCAGTAGTGGGAGACAGGGGAATCAGCCCCAGCATTTT. Protein sequence: CASSGRQGNQPQHF. The genes are TRBV19 and TRBJ1-5; the match to TRBD1 covers 8 bases. The ends lost 5 bases at V and 4 bases at J; junction bases unmatched: 4. CDR1 and CDR2 (germline): LNHDA, SQIVND (reference sequence). CDR3 length: 14 residues. Together with reference TRBV19 and TRBJ1-5, the CDR3 gives the full variable domain: DGGITQSPKYLFRKEGQNVTLSCEQNLNHDAMYWYRQDPGQGLRLIYYSQIVNDFQKGDIAEGYSVSREKKESFPLTVTSAQKNPTAFYLCASSGRQGNQPQHFGDGTRLSIL.

CDR3 nucleotides: TGTGCCATCCCTACTAGCGGGAGCACCGGGGAGCTGTTTTTT. Its translation: CAIPTSGSTGELFF. The rearrangement uses TRBV28 and TRBJ2-2, with 11 bases lining up with TRBD2. V shed 10 bases and J 4 bases; nucleotides not matched to a gene: 5. There are 14 residues in the CDR3. The germline V gene has CDR1 MDHEN and CDR2 SYDVKM.

A word on this clone: Other DNA sequences in the sample encode the same CDR3. V is TRBV15 and J is TRBJ2-7; D possibly corresponds to TRBD2 (7 bases). V was pared by 0 bases and J by 4 bases, with 13 bases between. Germline CDR1 and CDR2: LNHNV and YYDKDF (reference sequence). The CDR3 is made up of 15 amino acids. CDR3 nucleotide sequence: TGTGCCACCAGCAGAGATGGAGGGGGGGCTTACGAGCAGTACTTC. This encodes CATSRDGGGAYEQYF.

The chain joins TRBV4-1 to TRBJ1-1; TRBD1 matches at 9 bases. This CDR3 region has 17 residues. CDR1 and CDR2 from the germline V gene are MGHRA and YSYEKL. Germline trimming cut 2 bases from V and 5 bases from J; bases unmatched to any gene: 12. The chain's CDR3 is CASSQSWTGEWGTEAFF. CDR3 DNA sequence: TGCGCCAGCAGCCAAAGCTGGACAGGGGAGTGGGGGACTGAAGCTTTCTTT.

The chain joins TRBV11-2 to TRBJ2-1, with a tentative D call TRBD2 (5 bases). V lost 5 bases and J 4 bases, leaving 9 bases between the germline ends. The CDR3 consists of 13 residues. The germline gives CDR1 SGHAT, CDR2 FQNNGV. The CDR3 DNA is TGTGCCAGCAGCGCCGGGATTTACAATGAGCAGTTCTTC. Residues: CASSAGIYNEQFF.

The chain uses TRBV27 and TRBJ1-3, with 11 bases lining up with TRBD1. The CDR3 loop spans 15 amino acids. The trim removed 5 bases at V and 6 bases at J, leaving 6 bases unmatched. Germline V CDR1 and CDR2: MNHEY, SMNVEV (reference sequence). CDR3 coding DNA: TGTGCCAGCAGTCCCCGGGACAGGGGGTTAAACACCATATATTTT. Its protein product is CASSPRDRGLNTIYF.